Each of the 18 T cell receptor beta chains below was sequenced from the same sample in a study of cytomegalovirus exposure and HLA in healthy donors. Some clones are missing from TCRdb's copy, which holds only in-frame ones; the method was immunoSEQ multiplex PCR. This sample has hundreds of thousands of clones, with about nine tenths found just once. The sample was PBMCs. The receptors shown here come from a woman younger than 35 in good health and CMV-seropositive.

This rearrangement joins TRBV27 to TRBJ1-2, with 7 bases aligning to TRBD1. V was clipped by 8 bases and J by 4 bases; unmatched bases: 16. Germline values: CDR1 MNHEY, CDR2 SMNVEV (reference sequence). This CDR3 is 16 amino acids long. DNA of the CDR3: TGTGCCAGCTACGGCGGGCAGGGGGTGTTCGTCTATGGCTACACCTTC. Its translation: CASYGGQGVFVYGYTF.

The chain is built from TRBV7-6 and TRBJ2-1; a weak D match, TRBD2 (5 bases). Germline V gives CDR1 SGHVS, CDR2 FNYEAQ. V was shortened by 2 bases and J by 5 bases, with 13 bases between the two germline ends. This CDR3 has 15 amino acids. The CDR3 sequence: CASSLSAGLNNEQFF. As DNA, the CDR3 is TGTGCCAGCAGCTTATCTGCGGGCCTAAACAATGAGCAGTTCTTC.

V and J are TRBV6-5 and TRBJ1-2; D uncertain. There are 14 residues in the CDR3. V gave up 5 bases and J gave up 8 bases, with 18 bases separating them. The V gene's germline CDR1 is MNHEY and CDR2 SVGAGI. The CDR3 DNA sequence: TGTGCCAGCAGTCCCGAGGGCGCCGGTCGGGGCTACACCTTC. Translation: CASSPEGAGRGYTF.

The rearrangement joins TRBV6-5 to TRBJ1-2; D is unclear. With 6 bases removed from V and 4 bases from J, the gap between germline ends came to 12 bases. The CDR3 sequence is 13 residues long. Germline loops: CDR1 MNHEY, CDR2 SVGAGI. CDR3 coding DNA: TGTGCCAGCAGCCCTACGTCGGGCTATGGCTACACCTTC. Translated, it gives CASSPTSGYGYTF.

This clone was found a few times. The V gene is TRBV6-5, the J gene TRBJ1-2; D possibly corresponds to TRBD1 (5 bases). Germline V lookup: CDR1 MNHEY, CDR2 SVGAGI. This CDR3 comprises 14 residues. V shed 5 bases and J shed 6 bases, with 16 bases lying between them. CDR3 nucleotide sequence: TGTGCCAGCAGTAGGACGGAGGGGAGTCATGGCTACACCTTC. Its protein is CASSRTEGSHGYTF.

The chain uses TRBV11-2 and TRBJ2-2; 10 positions match TRBD1. This CDR3 has 15 residues. The germline V gene has CDR1 SGHAT and CDR2 FQNNGV. The ends lost 6 bases at V and 6 bases at J; junction bases unmatched: 7. DNA of the CDR3: TGTGCCAGCAGGGGGACAGGGGTGCAGGCCGGGGAGCTGTTTTTT. Its protein product is CASRGTGVQAGELFF.

The CDR3, as DNA: TGTGCCTGGAATCCGGGACTAGGGGTCACCGGGGAGCTGTTTTTT. Translation: CAWNPGLGVTGELFF. The chain is built from TRBV30 and TRBJ2-2; 8 bases line up with TRBD2. This CDR3 contains 15 residues. CDR1 GTSNPN and CDR2 SVGIG come from the germline V gene (reference sequence). V lost 4 bases to trimming and J lost 4 bases; unmatched junction nucleotides: 8.

The CDR3 DNA follows: TGTGCCAGCAGCTTGACAGGGGATGGTCAGCCCCAGCATTTT. This sequence encodes CASSLTGDGQPQHF. The chain carries TRBV11-2 and TRBJ1-5, with 8 bases fitting TRBD1. This CDR3 contains 14 residues. Germline CDR1 is SGHAT and CDR2 is FQNNGV. J lost 6 bases, V lost 3 bases, and 4 bases had no gene match.

V and J are TRBV28 and TRBJ2-1; TRBD1 agrees at 10 bases. From germline, CDR1 is MDHEN and CDR2 SYDVKM. This CDR3 spans 15 amino acids. Trimming at V came to 5 bases and at J to 6 bases, leaving 7 bases not matched to a gene. The CDR3 DNA follows: TGTGCCAGCAGTCAAACCGGGACAGGGGTCAATGAGCAGTTCTTC. Encoded protein: CASSQTGTGVNEQFF.

J is TRBJ1-2 and V is TRBV6-5; D uncertain. V was cut by 5 bases and J by 4 bases, with 14 bases left in between. There are 14 residues in the CDR3. Germline loops: CDR1 MNHEY, CDR2 SVGAGI. CDR3 loop: CASSPTADFYGYTF. CDR3 DNA sequence: TGTGCCAGCAGTCCGACCGCAGACTTCTATGGCTACACCTTC.

V usage is TRBV5-1 and J usage is TRBJ2-7; TRBD1 might be the D (10 bases). V shed 2 bases and J shed 5 bases, with 29 bases lying between them. Per germline, CDR1 SGHRS and CDR2 YFSETQ. The CDR3 is made up of 19 amino acids. The CDR3 bases are TGCGCCAGCAGCTTCCCGACAGGGGGCGCCGGGACTAGCCTCCACGAGCAGTACTTC. As protein: CASSFPTGGAGTSLHEQYF.

The chain couples TRBV11-2 to TRBJ2-7; 7 bases map to TRBD1. The CDR3 has 12 amino acids. Germline CDR1 and CDR2: SGHAT and FQNNGV. V shed 5 bases, J shed 4 bases, and the junction held 2 bases outside the gene matches. The CDR3 DNA is TGTGCCAGCAGCACGACAGGGTACGAGCAGTACTTC. It yields the protein CASSTTGYEQYF.

This sequence joins TRBV2 and TRBJ2-2; 8 bases fit TRBD1. The CDR3 spans 15 residues. J was trimmed by 4 bases and V by 4 bases; bases with no gene match: 5. Germline V gene data show CDR1 as SNHLY and CDR2 as FYNNEI. The CDR3 protein is CASSAGGWSTGELFF. As DNA, the CDR3 is TGTGCCAGCAGTGCAGGGGGCTGGAGCACCGGGGAGCTGTTTTTT.

The chain couples TRBV28 to TRBJ1-2; 8 bases align to TRBD1. After removal of 5 bases from V and 4 bases from J, the junction contained 9 bases not matched to a gene. The CDR3 totals 15 residues. Germline CDR1 and CDR2: MDHEN and SYDVKM. The CDR3 sequence: CASSTRDRYFYGYTF. DNA for the CDR3: TGTGCCAGCAGTACCCGGGACAGGTACTTCTATGGCTACACCTTC.

The chain links TRBV28 to TRBJ2-7; 11 positions agree with TRBD2. Germline V CDR1 and CDR2: MDHEN, SYDVKM. V lost 7 bases and J lost 5; bases outside the gene matches: 1. This CDR3 comprises 12 residues. CDR3 nucleotide sequence: TGTGCCAGCAAACTAGCGGGAGACGAGCAGTACTTC. Translating gives CASKLAGDEQYF.

The rearrangement joins TRBV19 to TRBJ1-3, with D unclear. Germline CDR1 is LNHDA and CDR2 is SQIVND (reference sequence). Trimming cost V 3 bases and J 0 bases, with 15 bases left between them. The CDR3 runs to 17 residues. The CDR3 reads CASSISSSFNSGNTIYF. The CDR3 DNA follows: TGTGCCAGTAGTATCAGCTCTAGTTTCAACTCTGGAAACACCATATATTTT.

V and J are TRBV28 and TRBJ1-2; 7 bases align to TRBD1. Germline CDR1 is MDHEN and CDR2 is SYDVKM. V dropped 4 bases and J dropped 10; count of bases not matched to a gene: 12. The CDR3 contains 14 residues. The CDR3: CASSSQQGKADYTF. CDR3 bases: TGTGCCAGCAGTTCCCAACAGGGGAAGGCGGACTACACCTTC.

J is TRBJ2-1 and V is TRBV4-2, with TRBD2 matching over 7 bases. V gave up 1 base and J gave up 8 bases; unmatched junction bases: 14. This CDR3 has 17 amino acids. Germline CDR1 is LGHNA and CDR2 is YNFKEQ. DNA for the CDR3: TGTGCCAGCAGCCAAGGGTACCCCGGGAGGTGGGTCGATGAGCAGTTCTTC. Its protein is CASSQGYPGRWVDEQFF.